This TCR beta chain was recorded in a study of T-cell reconstitution after alpha-beta-depleted transplantation in children. Study findings and constraints: Diversity of TCRbeta at day 60 was high in some patients, arising from surviving recipient T cells and thymic progenitors. About two months after transplant, alpha-beta T cells reportedly came from several hundred expanded graft clones. After one year, T-cell counts and TCRbeta diversity mostly came from new T cells.

A note on this clonotype: The target antigen is unknown.

The CDR3 consists of 16 residues. Preparation of the TCRbeta library used unique molecular identifiers. TCRdb redid the calling of the PCR reads with MiXCR, one entry per CDR3 protein. The sample contains a few hundred thousand distinct CDR3 sequences, 20% to 30% of which appear only once. This sequence was found in a boy in the first two years of life with Wiskott-Aldrich syndrome, due to receive a stem cell transplant. The sample here was PBMCs, taken before TCRalphabeta/CD19-depleted stem cell transplant. The chain employs TRBV1 and TRBJ1-3; the D call TRBD1 from the table was never checked on the DNA. TRBV1 is shown as a pseudogene. The DNA of the CDR3 is TGCACCAGCAGCGAAGAACCGACAGGGGCTGGAAACACCATATATTTT. Its protein is CTSSEEPTGAGNTIYF.